This T cell receptor (beta chain) was observed in a study of T-cell reconstitution after alpha-beta-depleted transplantation in children. Overall study findings and caveats: At one year after transplant, newly produced T cells mostly accounted for T-cell counts and diversity. Some patients showed high day-60 TCRbeta diversity, which derived from surviving recipient T cells and thymic progenitors. Reports say that about two months after transplant, the alpha-beta T cells came out of several hundred graft clones that had expanded.

The CDR3 is 13 amino acids. Germline-derived CDR1 and CDR2 are SGHVS and FNYEAQ. After removal of 5 bases from V and 5 bases from J, the junction contained 4 bases not matched to a gene. This clonotype was observed at least ten times. Its target is not known. TCRbeta library construction was performed incorporating unique molecular identifiers. MiXCR, run by TCRdb on the PCR reads, gives a single entry per CDR3 protein. The sample shows more than 400,000 distinct CDR3 sequences, roughly two fifths of them seen only once. The TCR comes from a girl aged 2-9 years with aplastic anemia, due to receive a stem cell transplant. The sample was PBMCs, taken before TCRalphabeta/CD19-depleted stem cell transplant. The chain links TRBV7-6 to TRBJ2-3, with 7 bases matching TRBD1. In DNA form, the CDR3 reads TGTGCCAGCAGCGCAACAGGGGTAGATACGCAGTATTTT. Protein product: CASSATGVDTQYF.